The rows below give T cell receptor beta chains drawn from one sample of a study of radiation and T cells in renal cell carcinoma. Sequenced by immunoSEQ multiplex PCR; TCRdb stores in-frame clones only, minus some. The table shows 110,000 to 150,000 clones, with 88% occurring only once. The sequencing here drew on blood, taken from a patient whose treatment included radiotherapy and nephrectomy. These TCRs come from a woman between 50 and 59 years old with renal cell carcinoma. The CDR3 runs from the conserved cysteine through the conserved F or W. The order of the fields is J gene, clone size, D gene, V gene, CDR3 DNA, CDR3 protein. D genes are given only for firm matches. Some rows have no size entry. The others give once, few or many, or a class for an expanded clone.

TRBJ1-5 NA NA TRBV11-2 TGTGCCAGCAGCAAGGGAGGGCCCCAGCATTTT CASSKGGPQHF
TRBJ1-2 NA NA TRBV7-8 TGTGCCAGCAGCTTAGGGACAGTTTACTATGGCTACACCTTC CASSLGTVYYGYTF
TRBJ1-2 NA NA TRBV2 TGTGCCAGCAGTTACGGGAGGCCAAACTATGGCTACACCTTC CASSYGRPNYGYTF
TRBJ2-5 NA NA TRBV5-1 TGCGCCAGCAGCCCCCGGGCTCTGCAAGAGACCCAGTACTTC CASSPRALQETQYF
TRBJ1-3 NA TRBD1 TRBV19 TGTGCCAGTAGTATAGTTGGACAGGGTTACGGAAACACCATATATTTT CASSIVGQGYGNTIYF
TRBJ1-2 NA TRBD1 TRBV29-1 TGCAGCGTCGGGAGTGGAGGGACAGGCTATGGCTACACCTTC CSVGSGGTGYGYTF
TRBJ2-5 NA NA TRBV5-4 TGTGCCAGCAGCTTGGATAGCGGCGAGACCCAGTACTTC CASSLDSGETQYF
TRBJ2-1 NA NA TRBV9 TGTGCCAGCAGCGTAGGGTATCTAGCAATAAATGAGCAGTTCTTC CASSVGYLAINEQFF
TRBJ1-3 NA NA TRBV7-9 TGTGCCAGCAGCTCAGGGACCGGAGAAACTCGGATATATTTT CASSSGTGETRIYF
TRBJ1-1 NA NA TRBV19 TGTGCCAGTAGTCCCCGGCAGACGGGGAACACTGAAGCTTTCTTT CASSPRQTGNTEAFF
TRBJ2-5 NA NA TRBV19 TGTGCCAGTAGCCCCCCTACGGGAACCCAGTACTTC CASSPPTGTQYF
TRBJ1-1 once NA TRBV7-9 TGTGCCAGCAGCCCCTCCCCCCTCAACACTGAAGCTTTCTTT CASSPSPLNTEAFF
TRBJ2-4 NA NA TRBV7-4 TGTGCCAGCAGCTTAGCAAGGGTTCCAGCCAAAAACATTCAGTACTTC CASSLARVPAKNIQYF
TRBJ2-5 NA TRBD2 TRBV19 TGTGCCAGTAGTCCCTCTAGCGGGGGGCCTACCCAGTACTTC CASSPSSGGPTQYF
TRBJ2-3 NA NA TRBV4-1 TGCGCCAGCAGCCAAGACGGCGGGGCGATCACAGATACGCAGTATTTT CASSQDGGAITDTQYF
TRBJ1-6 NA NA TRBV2 TGTGCCAGCAGGGGACGGTATAATTCACCCCTCCACTTT CASRGRYNSPLHF
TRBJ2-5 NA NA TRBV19 TGTGCCAGTAGTTCCTCCCACGAGGGCGGAGAGACCCAGTACTTC CASSSSHEGGETQYF
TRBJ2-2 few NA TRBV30 TGTGCCTGGGAAGCCGGGGACACCGGGGAGCTGTTTTTT CAWEAGDTGELFF
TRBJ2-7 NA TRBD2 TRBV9 TGTGCCAGCAGCGTAGGAAGTACTAGCGAGTCCTACGAGCAGTACTTC CASSVGSTSESYEQYF